Here is one TCR beta chain with its context. The antigen remains unidentified. The record originates from a study of a mutant IDH1 vaccine in newly diagnosed glioma. Study-wide results and limits: Most patients, 90% to 95%, showed vaccine-induced immune responses.

Time point indicated: baseline, week 1 (first vaccination visit). Stated treatment: pre-vaccination baseline after standard-of-care therapy. Germline V gives CDR1 MNHNS, CDR2 SASEGT. V was clipped by 3 bases and J by 5 bases, with 7 bases between them. The CDR3 is made up of 12 amino acids. Clones were sequenced by immunoSEQ multiplex PCR, and TCRdb holds only the in-frame ones, with some missing. The sample holds roughly 70,000 clones; around four fifths are singletons and the top ten take around 4.5%. V is TRBV6-1 and J is TRBJ1-1, with D possibly TRBD1 on 5 matching bases. The clonotype comes from a woman under 30 with glioma. Some clones in this sample may be carry-over from other donors' samples. The source was peripheral blood mononuclear cells (PBMCs), collected from a glioma patient treated with radiotherapy, temozolomide or both. The CDR3 DNA follows: TGTGCCAGCAGTGACAGGGTTACTGAAGCTTTCTTT. Translated: CASSDRVTEAFF.